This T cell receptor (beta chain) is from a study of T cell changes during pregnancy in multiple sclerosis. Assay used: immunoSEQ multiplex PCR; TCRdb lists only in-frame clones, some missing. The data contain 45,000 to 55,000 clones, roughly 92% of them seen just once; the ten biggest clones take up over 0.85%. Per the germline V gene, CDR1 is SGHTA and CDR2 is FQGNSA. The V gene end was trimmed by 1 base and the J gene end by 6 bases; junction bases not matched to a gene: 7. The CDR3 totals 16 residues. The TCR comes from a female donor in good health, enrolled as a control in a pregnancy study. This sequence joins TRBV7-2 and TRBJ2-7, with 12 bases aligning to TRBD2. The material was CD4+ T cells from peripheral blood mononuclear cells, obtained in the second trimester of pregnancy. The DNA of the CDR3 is TGTGCCAGCAGCTTAGGACTAGCGGGGGTACCCCGCGAGCAGTACTTC. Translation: CASSLGLAGVPREQYF.